This record concerns one T cell receptor (beta chain) sequence. The data belong to a study of blood T cell repertoires in COVID-19. Study as a whole: Researchers got acute and convalescent COVID-19 samples from the United States, Italy and Spain.

The cohort comprised adults aged about 18 to 89 years residing in approximately 22 US areas. Researchers sorted participants into cohorts using their self-reported clinical history. As processed by the authors: Amplification of reference gene primers provided the estimated nucleated cell counts. The assay was immunoSEQ multiplex PCR, and TCRdb's table has in-frame clones only and misses some. The V and J calls and the clone size are those of that table, but D and trimming were determined from the DNA. The sample holds 220,000 or so clones, roughly four fifths seen once. With 3 bases clipped from V and 4 bases from J, the junction kept 7 bases outside the gene matches. Germline CDR1 reads GTSNPN; CDR2 reads SVGIG (reference sequence). The length of the CDR3 is 14 residues.

The sample was PBMCs or T cells enriched from blood (not recorded which). The receptor was isolated from a woman in her forties with acute COVID-19. The chain has TRBV30 and TRBJ1-1; 8 bases line up with TRBD1. The chain's CDR3 is CAWRATGAATEAFF. The CDR3 DNA reads as TGTGCCTGGAGAGCGACAGGGGCGGCCACTGAAGCTTTCTTT.